The T cell receptor (beta chain) under discussion was sequenced for a study of T-cell reconstitution after alpha-beta-depleted transplantation in children. Study-wide findings and caveats: There were some patients whose high TCRbeta diversity at day 60 came from surviving recipient T cells and thymic progenitors. Newly produced T cells mostly provided counts and TCRbeta diversity after one year, as hyperexpanded clones declined. Reports say that about two months after transplant, the alpha-beta T cells came out of several hundred graft clones that had expanded.

A library of TCRbeta sequences, prepared with unique molecular identifiers, was generated. TCRdb independently ran MiXCR on the PCR reads; one entry per CDR3 protein. The data hold about 510,000 distinct CDR3 sequences, with roughly an eighth observed a single time. This clonotype was counted a few times. What it recognizes is unknown. Sample: PBMCs, mostly from graft donor cells, taken 180 days after TCRalphabeta/CD19-depleted stem cell transplant. This sequence was found in a female patient aged 2-9 years who had a stem cell transplant for aplastic anemia, so the T cells may come from the graft donor.

The CDR3 reads CASLGSSGQYF. In nucleotides, the CDR3 is TGTGCCAGCTTGGGGAGTAGCGGACAGTACTTC. The chain joins TRBV7-2 to TRBJ2-7, with D perhaps TRBD2 (6 bases). Germline values: CDR1 SGHTA, CDR2 FQGNSA. The length of the CDR3 is 11 residues. Trimming pared 8 bases from V and 10 bases from J, leaving 15 bases between.